The sequence of this TCR beta chain was determined in a study of T cell responses to AZD1222 COVID-19 vaccine (dated by TCRdb to the early 2020s). Background for the entire study: AZD1222 recipients whose second dose came at about 4 weeks and those whose second dose came at about 12 weeks were combined into one group, since spike-specific TCR depth and breadth did not differ between the two schedules. A total of 230 to 250 trial participants underwent TCR sequencing, of whom roughly 210 received two doses of AZD1222 and about 26 received two doses of the MenACWY control vaccine. Enrollment into the trials was organized by age into subgroups of 18-55, 56-69 and 70-plus years, and those subgroups contained around 150, 28 and 57 TCR-sequenced participants, respectively. Broad study findings and their caveats: The 56-69-year group was small, and its depth increase did not reach significance, likely because of low power. Nearly half of unique spike-specific TCRs reportedly recognized epitopes outside regions mutated in the B.1.351 and B.1.1.7 variants. Only five to seven AZD1222 recipients were SARS-CoV-2 seropositive at baseline, limiting conclusions about previously exposed vaccinees. Vaccine-associated CD4 TCRs spanned the whole spike protein, with dominant responses in regions 160-218 and 743-854. After two AZD1222 doses, both the breadth and the depth of spike-specific TCRs were significantly higher than at day 0 and than in MenACWY recipients. No day 14 peak-response samples were available, so repertoires were characterized only after the peak T cell response. Most participants were white British and females outnumbered males, and the authors suggested that clonal diversity may have been underestimated.

The CDR3 regions of human TCRbeta chains were analyzed by immunosequencing. Under the source paper's analysis protocol: TCRs in the repertoires were compared against a reference library of SARS-CoV-2-specific TCRs that had been generated with the MIRA antigen-specificity platform. Breadth meant the fraction of unique TCRs that were SARS-CoV-2-associated, whereas depth meant the fraction of total T cells that were SARS-CoV-2-associated. Using the MIRA data, each spike-specific TCR was mapped to the spike region that the TCR reacts to and placed in a CD4 or CD8 class. Log10-transformed breadth and depth values were compared by one-way ANOVA with Sidak's multiple comparisons tests. The clones in this table, taken by TCRdb from immuneACCESS, are in-frame only. Not every clone is retained; where verified, under half of the shortfall comes from an unresolved V gene, and the cause of the rest is unknown. V and J calls and clone size are given by that table; D and trimming were obtained from the DNA. This sample lists just under 35,000 clones; 85% to 90% were detected once. Roughly 7% of the sample is held by the ten biggest clonotypes.

The time point label of this sample denotes: baseline before first vaccination. Vaccinee samples were obtained from the UK trials COV001 and COV002, which included a single-blind randomized controlled phase 2/3 trial of AZD1222 (ChAdOx1 nCoV-19) in healthy adults. Trial participant PBMC samples were collected at day 0 and day 28 after the second dose for TCRbeta chain sequencing. The V end loses 4 bases and the J end loses 3 bases, and a stretch of 15 bases separates them. CDR1 LGHDT and CDR2 YNNKEL were looked up in the germline V gene (reference sequence). Taken from cysteine to phenylalanine, the CDR3 has 16 residues. Only CDR3 DNA remains: 48 bases, in frame from the first base. Regarding this clone: The clone's antigen remains unknown. Per-nucleotide qualities are absent, and no much larger clonotype sits a single base away.

The clonotype originates from an adult in good health. The chain joins TRBV3-1 (or the pseudogene TRBV3-2) to TRBJ2-2, and TRBD2 may be the D gene, going by 6 matching bases. The source material was peripheral blood, sampled on day 0 of AZD1222 vaccination. Here is the DNA: TGTGCCAGCAGCCGTCTAGCCGGCGGGGACACCGGGGAGCTGTTTTTT. This yields the protein CASSRLAGGDTGELFF.